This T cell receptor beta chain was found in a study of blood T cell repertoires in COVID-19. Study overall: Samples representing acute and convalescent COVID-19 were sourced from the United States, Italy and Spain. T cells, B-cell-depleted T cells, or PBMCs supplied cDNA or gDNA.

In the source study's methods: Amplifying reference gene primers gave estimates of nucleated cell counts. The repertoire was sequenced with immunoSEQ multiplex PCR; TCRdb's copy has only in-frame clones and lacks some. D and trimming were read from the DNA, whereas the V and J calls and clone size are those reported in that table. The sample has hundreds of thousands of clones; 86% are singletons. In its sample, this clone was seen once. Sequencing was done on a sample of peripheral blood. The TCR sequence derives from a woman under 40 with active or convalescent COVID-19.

The CDR3 protein is CASSLVPRPNEKLFF. DNA of the CDR3: TGTGCCAGCAGCTTAGTCCCCAGGCCCAACGAAAAACTGTTTTTT. The gene calls are TRBV7-6 and TRBJ1-4, with unresolved D. The V and J ends lost 1 base and 8 bases respectively, with 14 bases between them. CDR1 and CDR2 (germline): SGHVS, FNYEAQ. CDR3 length: 15 amino acids.